This entry lists 21 T cell receptor beta chains sequenced from one sample in a study of cytomegalovirus exposure and HLA in healthy donors. PCR amplification relied on 60 Vbeta primers (plus 13 Jbeta primers). Produced via immunoSEQ multiplex PCR; TCRdb's table is partial and in-frame only. This sample's clone table lists around 190,000 clones. The source material was PBMCs. The source of these receptors is a woman in her twenties or thirties in good health and CMV-seropositive.

This chain's CDR3 is CASSLGGQGDTYEQYF. The CDR3 DNA reads as TGCGCCAGCAGCTTGGGGGGGCAAGGAGATACCTACGAGCAGTACTTC. The genes are TRBV5-1 and TRBJ2-7; TRBD1 is a possible D gene (6 bases). Germline V gives CDR1 SGHRS, CDR2 YFSETQ. Deletions cut 0 bases from V and 2 bases from J, with 15 bases between. The CDR3 extends over 16 amino acids.

This sequence joins TRBV6-5 and TRBJ1-2, with TRBD1 matching over 8 bases. The junction had 7 bases not matched to a gene; V was cut back by 6 bases and J by 7 bases. The CDR3 spans 13 residues. Germline V gene data show CDR1 as MNHEY and CDR2 as SVGAGI. The CDR3 loop is CASSNGQGVGYTF. The CDR3 DNA reads as TGTGCCAGCAGCAACGGACAGGGAGTTGGCTACACCTTC.

The V gene is TRBV28, the J gene TRBJ2-6; a weak D match, TRBD2 (7 bases). V was shortened by 4 bases and J by 2 bases, with 18 bases between the two germline ends. The CDR3 runs to 18 residues. The germline CDR1 and CDR2 sequences are MDHEN and SYDVKM. In DNA form, the CDR3 reads TGTGCCAGCAGTTATGGGCGGGGGCACGCGGCTGGGGCCAACGTCCTGACTTTC. Translating gives CASSYGRGHAAGANVLTF.

The gene calls are TRBV7-9 and TRBJ2-1; 14 bases align to TRBD2. This CDR3 is built from 19 residues. Germline CDR1 and CDR2: SEHNR and FQNEAQ (reference sequence). With V trimmed by 4 bases and J by 2 bases, 10 bases remained unmatched. The CDR3 DNA sequence: TGTGCCAGCAGCTCCTCCGGGACTAGCGGGAGAGACGCCTACAATGAGCAGTTCTTC. Translation: CASSSSGTSGRDAYNEQFF.

In nucleotides, the CDR3 is TGCGCCAGCAGCCCCCAGCCAAGCGGGAACGAGCAGTACTTC. Its protein is CASSPQPSGNEQYF. V usage is TRBV5-1 and J usage is TRBJ2-7; 7 nucleotides agree with TRBD2. The CDR3 spans 14 residues. The junction had 9 bases not matched to a gene; V was cut back by 4 bases and J by 5 bases. The V gene's germline CDR1 is SGHRS and CDR2 YFSETQ.

The genes are TRBV29-1 and TRBJ2-7, with TRBD2 as a possible D gene (6 bases). The CDR3 loop spans 12 amino acids. The V gene lost 4 bases and the J gene lost 3 bases, with 10 bases spanning the gap. CDR1 SQVTM and CDR2 ANQGSEA come from the germline V gene. CDR3 amino acids: CSVVGGLYEQYF. The CDR3 coding sequence is TGCAGCGTTGTTGGGGGACTCTACGAGCAGTACTTC.

The rearrangement uses TRBV29-1 and TRBJ2-7; D perhaps matches TRBD2 (6 bases). V lost 8 bases and J lost 2, with 19 bases in between. Germline CDR1 reads SQVTM; CDR2 reads ANQGSEA. The CDR3 is 14 residues long. The CDR3 DNA follows: TGCAGCCCCTATCTGGCGGGACTCGCCTACGAGCAGTACTTC. Translation: CSPYLAGLAYEQYF.

The rearrangement joins TRBV30 to TRBJ2-2; a possible D gene is TRBD1 (5 bases). The CDR3 is 15 residues long. CDR1 and CDR2 from the germline V gene are GTSNPN and SVGIG (reference sequence). Trimming removed 4 bases at V and 0 bases at J, with 12 bases between. The CDR3 DNA follows: TGTGCCTGGAATCGTGGCAGGGCGAACACCGGGGAGCTGTTTTTT. Its protein is CAWNRGRANTGELFF.

V usage is TRBV6-5 and J usage is TRBJ2-3, with TRBD1 matching over 8 bases. Germline V CDR1 and CDR2: MNHEY, SVGAGI. J was trimmed by 5 bases and V by 5 bases; bases with no gene match: 0. The CDR3 is 12 residues long. The CDR3 DNA follows: TGTGCCAGCAGTACAGGGGGAGATACGCAGTATTTT. As protein: CASSTGGDTQYF.

The chain has TRBV7-9 and TRBJ1-4, with TRBD1 as a possible D gene (5 bases). Trimming removed 2 bases from V and 4 bases from J, with 14 bases in between. This CDR3 spans 16 amino acids. Germline V gives CDR1 SEHNR, CDR2 FQNEAQ (reference sequence). CDR3 bases: TGTGCCAGCAGCTTAAAAGAAAGGGGCCTTAATGAAAAACTGTTTTTT. This gives the protein CASSLKERGLNEKLFF.

To note about this clone: Distinct nucleotide sequences in the sample also encode this CDR3. CDR3: CASSLGLAGYNEQFF. The CDR3 DNA sequence: TGTGCCAGCAGTCTGGGACTAGCGGGCTACAATGAGCAGTTCTTC. The J gene is TRBJ2-1, the V gene TRBV7-8; 12 bases match TRBD2. After removal of 6 bases from V and 3 bases from J, the junction contained 3 bases not matched to a gene. The CDR3 extends over 15 amino acids. The germline CDR1 and CDR2 sequences are SGHVS and FQNEAQ.

The V gene is TRBV4-1, the J gene TRBJ1-5, with 8 bases identical to TRBD1. Germline CDR1 is MGHRA and CDR2 is YSYEKL. This CDR3 spans 17 amino acids. V shed 4 bases, J shed 0 bases, and the junction held 8 bases outside the gene matches. CDR3 loop: CASSPLGQGPSNQPQHF. CDR3 nucleotide sequence: TGCGCCAGCAGCCCCCTAGGACAGGGCCCTAGCAATCAGCCCCAGCATTTT.

The chain links TRBV4-1 to TRBJ2-7; perhaps TRBD1 as D (5 bases). The CDR3 sequence is 15 residues long. The germline gives CDR1 MGHRA, CDR2 YSYEKL. V was trimmed by 3 bases and J by 2 bases, leaving 14 bases between them. CDR3 sequence reads: CASSQWGNGAYEQYF. DNA for the CDR3: TGCGCCAGCAGCCAGTGGGGCAATGGCGCCTACGAGCAGTACTTC.

The gene calls are TRBV6-1 and TRBJ1-6; 7 nucleotides align to TRBD1. V was pared by 1 base and J by 7 bases, with 7 bases of the junction left unmatched. Germline CDR1 and CDR2: MNHNS and SASEGT. This CDR3 region has 16 residues. The CDR3 DNA reads TGTGCCAGCAGTGAAGGCGGGGACAGATTCAATTCACCCCTCCACTTT. This encodes CASSEGGDRFNSPLHF.

The chain combines TRBV7-2 with TRBJ2-7; the match to TRBD1 covers 8 bases. Germline V gene lookup returns CDR1 SGHTA and CDR2 FQGNSA. V was pared by 1 base and J by 3 bases, with 2 bases of the junction left unmatched. The CDR3 has 14 residues. CDR3 sequence reads: CASSLGTGHYEQYF. For the CDR3, the DNA is TGTGCCAGCAGCTTAGGGACAGGGCACTACGAGCAGTACTTC.

The chain recombines TRBV28 with TRBJ2-7, with D perhaps matching TRBD2 (6 bases). The CDR3 contains 12 residues. The germline V gene encodes CDR1 MDHEN and CDR2 SYDVKM. Trimming shortened V by 6 bases and J by 3 bases, and 9 bases separated the two germline ends. The CDR3 nucleotides read TGTGCCAGCAGCGGGGGTGGCTACGAGCAGTACTTC. This encodes CASSGGGYEQYF.

CDR3 sequence reads: CASSVVPGSLQETQYF. In DNA form, the CDR3 reads TGTGCCAGCAGCGTAGTTCCCGGGAGTTTGCAAGAGACCCAGTACTTC. This chain uses TRBV9 with TRBJ2-5; D might be TRBD2 (6 bases). Germline V gene sequence: CDR1 SGDLS, CDR2 YYNGEE. The ends were cut back, 0 bases at V and 2 bases at J, with 14 bases in the middle. CDR3 length: 16 amino acids.

The gene calls are TRBV5-1 and TRBJ2-7; unclear D gene. Germline V gives CDR1 SGHRS, CDR2 YFSETQ. The V and J ends lost 3 bases and 2 bases respectively, with 18 bases between them. The CDR3 has 16 residues. The DNA of the CDR3 is TGCGCCAGCAGCTCCGTGGAGAGTCTAAACCCCTACGAGCAGTACTTC. Its protein product is CASSSVESLNPYEQYF.

This chain joins TRBV7-2 and TRBJ2-7; D possibly corresponds to TRBD1 (6 bases). Trimming took 3 bases from V and 4 from J, leaving 16 bases between them. From germline, CDR1 is SGHTA and CDR2 FQGNSA. This CDR3 region has 15 residues. The CDR3 spells CASSFSGDSTYEQYF. CDR3 bases: TGTGCCAGCAGCTTCTCAGGGGATTCAACTTACGAGCAGTACTTC. The full variable domain, in which reference TRBV7-2 and TRBJ2-7 provide the parts outside the CDR3, is GAGVSQSPSNKVTEKGKDVELRCDPISGHTALYWYRQSLGQGLEFLIYFQGNSAPDKSGLPSDRFSAERTGGSVSTLTIQRTQQEDSAVYLCASSFSGDSTYEQYFGPGTRLTVT.

The rearrangement links TRBV5-1 to TRBJ2-5, with unresolved D. V lost 0 bases and J 1 base, leaving 4 bases between the germline ends. The CDR3 has 13 residues. CDR1 is SGHRS and CDR2 is YFSETQ in the germline V gene. The CDR3 spells CASSLGLQETQYF. The CDR3 DNA is TGCGCCAGCAGCTTGGGACTCCAAGAGACCCAGTACTTC.

V gene TRBV28 combines with J gene TRBJ2-7; 9 bases map to TRBD2. Unmatched junction bases numbered 7, after V lost 7 bases and J lost 3 bases. CDR3 length: 14 residues. The germline V gene has CDR1 MDHEN and CDR2 SYDVKM. The CDR3 here is CASINSGSFYEQYF. CDR3 nucleotide sequence: TGTGCCAGCATTAATAGCGGGAGCTTCTACGAGCAGTACTTC.